The 17 T cell receptor beta chains reported below all come from one sample, sequenced in a study of OX40 agonist ivuxolimab in advanced cancers. Produced via immunoSEQ multiplex PCR; TCRdb's table is partial and in-frame only. The data contain 90,000 to 100,000 clones, 80% to 90% of them seen just once; the ten biggest clones take up around 0.8%. This sample comprised CD4+ or CD8+ T cells sorted from blood, obtained in a trial of the OX40 agonist ivuxolimab. Receptors originate from an adult with an advanced solid tumor such as melanoma, head and neck, liver or kidney cancer.

The genes are TRBV4-3 and TRBJ2-7; 11 bases map to TRBD2. J lost 6 bases, V lost 0 bases, and 13 bases had no gene match. This CDR3 spans 18 amino acids. Germline CDR1 is LGHNA and CDR2 is YSLEER. CDR3 DNA: TGCGCCAGCAGCCAAGATCCGAGAAGACTAGCGGGATGGTGCGAGCAGTACGTC. Translation gives CASSQDPRRLAGWCEQYV.

By frequency in the sample, this clone is medium-sized. The J gene is TRBJ1-1, the V gene TRBV10-3; a possible D gene is TRBD1 (5 bases). Germline CDR1 is ENHRY and CDR2 is SYGVKD. Between the trimmed V and J ends, which lost 10 bases and 6 bases, there was a span of 18 bases. The CDR3 totals 13 residues. CDR3 region: CATGRGQVPEAFF. CDR3 coding DNA: TGTGCCACGGGAAGGGGCCAGGTTCCTGAAGCTTTCTTT.

The chain carries TRBV5-6 and TRBJ2-7; TRBD2 aligns across 8 bases. The CDR3 sequence is 17 residues long. Per germline, CDR1 SGHDT and CDR2 YYEEEE. Trimming cost V 1 base and J 0 bases; bases outside gene matches: 9. CDR3 bases: TGTGCCAGCAGCTTGAGAACGGGAGGGCCTCGCTCCTACGAGCAGTACGTC. Translating it yields CASSLRTGGPRSYEQYV.

Concerning this clone itself: This may be a read error, as it is one base from a much larger clone. This sample includes further DNA sequences coding for the same CDR3. The chain is built from TRBV18 and TRBJ2-7; the D is unclear. Trimming stripped 3 bases from V and 1 base from J, with 7 bases between. Germline lookup yields CDR1 KGHSH and CDR2 LQKENI. The CDR3 length is 13 residues. CDR3 residues: CASSPSQSYEQYV. The CDR3 nucleotides are TGTGCCAGCTCACCCTCACAGTCCTACGAGCAGTACGTC.

This chain uses TRBV19 with TRBJ2-2, with a tentative D call TRBD1 (6 bases). CDR1 LNHDA and CDR2 SQIVND come from the germline V gene (reference sequence). The CDR3 loop spans 14 amino acids. V lost 6 bases, J lost 0 bases, and 8 bases lay in between. The CDR3 is CASRDRANTGELFF. The CDR3 DNA sequence: TGTGCCAGTAGGGACAGAGCGAACACCGGGGAGCTGTTTTTT.

The chain has TRBV7-2 and TRBJ2-2; 7 nucleotides agree with TRBD2. CDR1 SGHTA and CDR2 FQGNSA come from the germline V gene. The CDR3 spans 15 residues. V trimming: 6 bases; J trimming: 5 bases; junction bases outside the gene matches: 9. The CDR3: CASSPSGAITGELFF. CDR3 sequence (DNA): TGTGCCAGCAGTCCGAGCGGGGCGATTACCGGGGAGCTGTTTTTT. Full variable domain (missing parts from reference TRBV7-2 and TRBJ2-2): GAGVSQSPSNKVTEKGKDVELRCDPISGHTALYWYRQSLGQGLEFLIYFQGNSAPDKSGLPSDRFSAERTGGSVSTLTIQRTQQEDSAVYLCASSPSGAITGELFFGEGSRLTVL.

The chain couples TRBV4-3 to TRBJ1-2; D remains ambiguous. Trimming removed 0 bases at V and 4 bases at J, with 9 bases between. Germline CDR1 is LGHNA and CDR2 is YSLEER. This CDR3 is 14 amino acids long. DNA for the CDR3: TGCGCCAGCAGCCAAGATCTGGAGGTCTATGGCTACACCTTC. Its translation is CASSQDLEVYGYTF.

V gene TRBV6-6 combines with J gene TRBJ2-3; D perhaps matches TRBD2 (5 bases). This CDR3 is built from 13 residues. With 7 bases removed from V and 4 bases from J, the gap between germline ends came to 12 bases. Germline loops: CDR1 MNHNY, CDR2 SVGAGI (reference sequence). CDR3 in amino acids: CASNLGRADTQYF. The CDR3 DNA is TGTGCCAGCAATTTGGGGAGAGCAGATACGCAGTATTTT.

This rearrangement joins TRBV5-8 to TRBJ2-4; a weak D match, TRBD1 (5 bases). The CDR3 totals 12 residues. V was pared by 5 bases and J by 5 bases, with 8 bases between. In germline, CDR1 is SGHTS, CDR2 YDEGEE. The CDR3 region is CASRLTENIQYF. The DNA for the CDR3 is TGTGCCAGCAGGCTGACAGAAAACATTCAGTACTTC.

This chain uses TRBV11-2 with TRBJ1-6, with D unresolved. Per the germline V gene, CDR1 is SGHAT and CDR2 is FQNNGV. The CDR3 extends over 14 amino acids. V was clipped by 2 bases and J by 6 bases, with 8 bases between them. The CDR3 DNA reads TGTGCCAGCAGCTTAAGCAGGATTAATTCACCCCTCCACTTT. It is translated as CASSLSRINSPLHF.

J is TRBJ2-3 and V is TRBV6-5; 7 nucleotides line up with TRBD1. CDR1 and CDR2 from the germline V gene are MNHEY and SVGAGI. The trim removed 6 bases at V and 2 bases at J, leaving 5 bases unmatched. The CDR3 sequence is 14 residues long. The CDR3 spells CASSRTGVTDTQYF. CDR3 DNA sequence: TGTGCCAGCAGCCGGACAGGAGTCACAGATACGCAGTATTTT.

The V call is TRBV28, the J call TRBJ1-1; D uncertain. CDR3 length: 18 amino acids. The V gene's germline CDR1 is MDHEN and CDR2 SYDVKM. The germline V and J ends were trimmed by 2 bases and 1 base, with 20 bases remaining between them. CDR3 sequence: CASSLMSTAGGKNTEAFF. The CDR3 nucleotides read TGTGCCAGCAGTTTAATGTCAACCGCCGGTGGAAAGAACACTGAAGCTTTCTTT.

The genes are TRBV7-9 and TRBJ2-7; D not resolved. This CDR3 is built from 12 residues. CDR1 and CDR2 (germline): SEHNR, FQNEAQ (reference sequence). V was pared by 4 bases and J by 2 bases, with 6 bases between. In nucleotides, the CDR3 is TGTGCCAGCAGCTCCTATCCCTACGAGCAGTACTTC. This codes for CASSSYPYEQYF.

The rearrangement uses TRBV5-4 and TRBJ2-5; D uncertain. The V end was cut by 0 bases, the J end by 1 base, with 4 bases between. CDR3 length: 13 residues. Germline CDR1 SGHNT, CDR2 YYREEE (reference sequence). This CDR3 is CASSLGFQETQYF. As DNA, the CDR3 is TGTGCCAGCAGCTTGGGATTCCAAGAGACCCAGTACTTC.

This clone has just one count. V gene TRBV28 combines with J gene TRBJ2-5; 7 bases map to TRBD2. Germline V gene data show CDR1 as MDHEN and CDR2 as SYDVKM. The V gene end was trimmed by 9 bases and the J gene end by 5 bases; junction bases not matched to a gene: 9. The CDR3 runs 13 residues. Here the CDR3 reads CASVGGPYETQYF. As DNA, the CDR3 is TGTGCCAGTGTGGGAGGGCCATATGAGACCCAGTACTTC.

V and J are TRBV4-3 and TRBJ2-6; no clear D gene. V was shortened by 0 bases and J by 3 bases, with 12 bases between the two germline ends. This CDR3 is built from 17 residues. Per the germline V gene, CDR1 is LGHNA and CDR2 is YSLEER. The DNA for the CDR3 is TGCGCCAGCAGCCAAGAGGGGTCCCCCGGTGGGGCCAACGTCCTGACTTTC. This translates into CASSQEGSPGGANVLTF.

The V and J genes are TRBV27 and TRBJ2-1; D gene unclear. The CDR3 totals 14 residues. The germline V gene has CDR1 MNHEY and CDR2 SMNVEV (reference sequence). The V end was cut by 3 bases, the J end by 3 bases, with 9 bases between. The CDR3 DNA follows: TGTGCCAGCAGTTTCAACCCATACTACAATGAGCAGTTCTTC. It encodes CASSFNPYYNEQFF.